This is a list of T cell receptor beta chains from one sample in a study of T cell clonotyping in hematopoietic cell transplantation. Produced via immunoSEQ multiplex PCR; TCRdb's table is partial and in-frame only. The profile shows tens of thousands of clones, roughly 94% of them singletons. Sequenced: peripheral blood mononuclear cells. These TCRs come from a woman aged 50 to 60 in good health. Some clones in this sample may be carry-over from other donors' samples. The CDR3 runs from the conserved cysteine through the conserved F or W. The order of the fields is V gene, clone size, J gene, D gene, CDR3 DNA, CDR3 protein. The D gene is left open where the match is weak. Size is stated for part of the rows, as once, few or many counts, or as a class when the clone is expanded.

v_gene: TRBV9
abundance: .
j_gene: TRBJ2-1
d_gene: .
CDR3nt: TGTGCCAGCAGCGTATCTCCAGGGGACTACAATGAGCAGTTCTTC
CDR3aa: CASSVSPGDYNEQFF

v_gene: TRBV6-5
abundance: .
j_gene: TRBJ1-1
d_gene: .
CDR3nt: TGTGCCAGCAGACTCCCGGGGGAAGTTCCAGCTTTCTTT
CDR3aa: CASRLPGEVPAFF

v_gene: TRBV6-6
abundance: .
j_gene: TRBJ1-6
d_gene: .
CDR3nt: TGTGCCAGCAACGGGGGGACCCGACAGAATTCACCCCTCCACTTT
CDR3aa: CASNGGTRQNSPLHF

v_gene: TRBV4-1
abundance: .
j_gene: TRBJ2-1
d_gene: .
CDR3nt: TGCGCCAGCAGCCAAGTCGGGGACAAGCAGTTCTTC
CDR3aa: CASSQVGDKQFF

v_gene: TRBV5-5
abundance: .
j_gene: TRBJ2-5
d_gene: TRBD2
CDR3nt: TGTGCCAGCAGCTTGGGAGCGGGGGTGGAAGAGACCCAGTACTTC
CDR3aa: CASSLGAGVEETQYF

v_gene: TRBV28
abundance: .
j_gene: TRBJ1-2
d_gene: TRBD1
CDR3nt: TGTGCCAGCAAAAAGGGGGCATATGGCTATGGCTACACCTTC
CDR3aa: CASKKGAYGYGYTF

v_gene: TRBV6-4
abundance: .
j_gene: TRBJ2-3
d_gene: .
CDR3nt: TGTGCCAGCAGTGACGAAGACAGCACAGATACGCAGTATTTT
CDR3aa: CASSDEDSTDTQYF

v_gene: TRBV6-1
abundance: .
j_gene: TRBJ2-3
d_gene: .
CDR3nt: TGTGCCAGCAGTGAAAATAGGGACACAGATACGCAGTATTTT
CDR3aa: CASSENRDTDTQYF

v_gene: TRBV7-9
abundance: .
j_gene: TRBJ2-5
d_gene: .
CDR3nt: TGTGCCAGCAGCTTAGATGGGGGGGAGACCCAGTACTTC
CDR3aa: CASSLDGGETQYF

v_gene: TRBV19
abundance: .
j_gene: TRBJ2-1
d_gene: TRBD2
CDR3nt: TGTGCCAGTAGCGGGGGGGCCGGTATGGGTGAGCAGTTCTTC
CDR3aa: CASSGGAGMGEQFF

v_gene: TRBV19
abundance: .
j_gene: TRBJ1-1
d_gene: .
CDR3nt: TGTGCCAGTAGAACGGGACTCTTGAACACTGAAGCTTTCTTT
CDR3aa: CASRTGLLNTEAFF

v_gene: TRBV25-1
abundance: .
j_gene: TRBJ2-5
d_gene: .
CDR3nt: TGTGCCAGCAGTGAATATCGCGATAGGGAGACCCAGTACTTC
CDR3aa: CASSEYRDRETQYF

v_gene: TRBV7-9
abundance: .
j_gene: TRBJ1-2
d_gene: TRBD1
CDR3nt: TGTGCCAGCAGCAAATCCGGGACAGGAAAAAGGGGTGGCTACACCTTC
CDR3aa: CASSKSGTGKRGGYTF

v_gene: TRBV19
abundance: .
j_gene: TRBJ2-3
d_gene: TRBD1
CDR3nt: TGTGCCAGTAGGGACAGGGAACTTCGGACAGATACGCAGTATTTT
CDR3aa: CASRDRELRTDTQYF

v_gene: TRBV10-3
abundance: .
j_gene: TRBJ1-1
d_gene: .
CDR3nt: TGTGCCATCAGTGAGTCAAGCGAGGGATTCACTGAAGCTTTCTTT
CDR3aa: CAISESSEGFTEAFF

v_gene: TRBV28
abundance: .
j_gene: TRBJ1-1
d_gene: .
CDR3nt: TGTGCCATCCACCAAAGAGAGAACACTGAAGCTTTCTTT
CDR3aa: CAIHQRENTEAFF

v_gene: TRBV7-9
abundance: .
j_gene: TRBJ2-7
d_gene: TRBD1
CDR3nt: TGTGCCAGCGCTCCGGTTCTGGGACAGGCCTCTTACGAGCAGTACTTC
CDR3aa: CASAPVLGQASYEQYF

v_gene: TRBV29-1
abundance: .
j_gene: TRBJ2-5
d_gene: TRBD2
CDR3nt: TGCAGCGTTGAGGGGGGGAAAGAGACCCAGTACTTC
CDR3aa: CSVEGGKETQYF

v_gene: TRBV2
abundance: .
j_gene: TRBJ1-2
d_gene: TRBD1
CDR3nt: TGTGCCAGAAGCCCTAGTGGACAGGTTCTTGGCTACACCTTC
CDR3aa: CARSPSGQVLGYTF

v_gene: TRBV6-6
abundance: .
j_gene: TRBJ1-6
d_gene: .
CDR3nt: TGTGCCAGCAGTTACTCACCGCCAGGGCCCCTTATGACCCTCCACTTT
CDR3aa: CASSYSPPGPLMTLHF

v_gene: TRBV10-3
abundance: once
j_gene: TRBJ1-2
d_gene: TRBD1
CDR3nt: TGTGCCATCAGCCCCCGGACAGGGAATGGCTACACCTTC
CDR3aa: CAISPRTGNGYTF

v_gene: TRBV10-3
abundance: .
j_gene: TRBJ1-2
d_gene: TRBD1
CDR3nt: TGTGCCATCAGTGTGGGGACAGCTAACTATGGCTACACCTTC
CDR3aa: CAISVGTANYGYTF

v_gene: TRBV5-1
abundance: .
j_gene: TRBJ2-2
d_gene: TRBD1
CDR3nt: TGCGCCAGCAGCCAAGCCCCCGGGACAGGGGGCACCGGGGAGCTGTTTTTT
CDR3aa: CASSQAPGTGGTGELFF

v_gene: TRBV9
abundance: .
j_gene: TRBJ2-7
d_gene: .
CDR3nt: TGTGCCAGCAGCGTAAGGGACACGAGTACCTACGAGCAGTACTTC
CDR3aa: CASSVRDTSTYEQYF

v_gene: TRBV4-3
abundance: .
j_gene: TRBJ2-7
d_gene: TRBD1
CDR3nt: TGCGCCAGCAGCCAGGGACAGCGACCAGCCTACGAGCAGTACTTC
CDR3aa: CASSQGQRPAYEQYF

v_gene: TRBV6-6
abundance: .
j_gene: TRBJ1-2
d_gene: .
CDR3nt: TGTGCCAGCAGCCCGGGGGGGTCGGGAGGCTACACCTTC
CDR3aa: CASSPGGSGGYTF

v_gene: TRBV5-8
abundance: .
j_gene: TRBJ1-6
d_gene: .
CDR3nt: TGTGCCAGCAGCTTGTCCCGAAACAGACGCGTGATAAGGTCACCCCTCCACTTT
CDR3aa: CASSLSRNRRVIRSPLHF

v_gene: TRBV5-4
abundance: .
j_gene: TRBJ1-2
d_gene: TRBD1
CDR3nt: TGTGCCAGCAGCTTGAGTAACAGGGGGTCTGGTGGCTACACCTTC
CDR3aa: CASSLSNRGSGGYTF

v_gene: TRBV4-3
abundance: .
j_gene: TRBJ2-7
d_gene: .
CDR3nt: TGCGCCAGCAGCCAAGATGGGGAGGGGGGGCCGTCCTACGAGCAGTACTTC
CDR3aa: CASSQDGEGGPSYEQYF

v_gene: TRBV18
abundance: .
j_gene: TRBJ2-4
d_gene: .
CDR3nt: TGTGCCAGCTCACCACCGAAGCCCGGAGGTGGCAAAAACATTCAGTACTTC
CDR3aa: CASSPPKPGGGKNIQYF

v_gene: TRBV27
abundance: .
j_gene: TRBJ2-7
d_gene: TRBD1
CDR3nt: TGTGCCAGCAGTTTATTGGGGACAGGAGCCTACGAGCAGTACTTC
CDR3aa: CASSLLGTGAYEQYF

v_gene: TRBV7-3
abundance: once
j_gene: TRBJ1-2
d_gene: .
CDR3nt: TGTGCCAGCAGCTTAAATGGGGGGAGTCGCTATGGCTACACCTTC
CDR3aa: CASSLNGGSRYGYTF

v_gene: TRBV30
abundance: .
j_gene: TRBJ1-2
d_gene: .
CDR3nt: TGTGCCTGGAGTGAGTGGCGGACAGTCCGATATGGCTACACCTTC
CDR3aa: CAWSEWRTVRYGYTF

v_gene: TRBV6-5
abundance: .
j_gene: TRBJ2-7
d_gene: .
CDR3nt: TGTGCCTCTCGAGTTAAGGGTTCCTACGAGCAGTACTTC
CDR3aa: CASRVKGSYEQYF

v_gene: TRBV7-2
abundance: few
j_gene: TRBJ2-5
d_gene: .
CDR3nt: TGTGCCAGCAGCCCAGGGACTCACCAAGAGACCCAGTACTTC
CDR3aa: CASSPGTHQETQYF

v_gene: TRBV2
abundance: .
j_gene: TRBJ2-2
d_gene: .
CDR3nt: TGTGCCAGCAGTGAGGAACAGTATGGCGGGGAGCTGTTTTTT
CDR3aa: CASSEEQYGGELFF

v_gene: TRBV5-4
abundance: .
j_gene: TRBJ1-2
d_gene: TRBD1
CDR3nt: TGTGCCAGCAGCCAAAAGGGGACAGGGGGATTCCATGGCTACACCTTC
CDR3aa: CASSQKGTGGFHGYTF

v_gene: TRBV7-2
abundance: .
j_gene: TRBJ2-5
d_gene: .
CDR3nt: TGTGCCAGCAGCTTCCTCCTAGGGACCCAGTACTTC
CDR3aa: CASSFLLGTQYF

v_gene: TRBV2
abundance: .
j_gene: TRBJ1-1
d_gene: .
CDR3nt: TGTGCCACCAAAATCCGGTACACTGAAGCTTTCTTT
CDR3aa: CATKIRYTEAFF

v_gene: TRBV5-1
abundance: once
j_gene: TRBJ1-1
d_gene: .
CDR3nt: TGCGCCAGCAGTCCGCAGACAGCGAACACTGAAGCTTTCTTT
CDR3aa: CASSPQTANTEAFF

v_gene: TRBV12-2
abundance: .
j_gene: TRBJ1-2
d_gene: .
CDR3nt: TGTGCAAGTCGCTTAGATCCGGACAGGCGCCACCCTGGCTACACCTTC
CDR3aa: CASRLDPDRRHPGYTF

v_gene: TRBV4-1
abundance: .
j_gene: TRBJ2-6
d_gene: .
CDR3nt: TGCGCCAGCAGCCAGGTCCCAGCAGACTATTTCTCTGGGGCCAACGTCCTGACTTTC
CDR3aa: CASSQVPADYFSGANVLTF

v_gene: TRBV7-8
abundance: .
j_gene: TRBJ1-5
d_gene: .
CDR3nt: TGTGCCAGCAGCCCTGGTACAGGGAGGAGTCAGCCCCAGCATTTT
CDR3aa: CASSPGTGRSQPQHF

v_gene: TRBV6-6
abundance: .
j_gene: TRBJ1-2
d_gene: .
CDR3nt: TGTGCCAGCAAGGATGGCAGGGCCTATGGCTACACCTTC
CDR3aa: CASKDGRAYGYTF

v_gene: TRBV6-5
abundance: .
j_gene: TRBJ1-1
d_gene: .
CDR3nt: TGTGCCAGCGAGGATAGGCGGGACATTGAAGCTTTCTTT
CDR3aa: CASEDRRDIEAFF

v_gene: TRBV6-5
abundance: once
j_gene: TRBJ1-2
d_gene: .
CDR3nt: TGTGCCAGCAGTTCTTGGCAGACACAGGGCTATGGCTACACCTTC
CDR3aa: CASSSWQTQGYGYTF

v_gene: TRBV28
abundance: .
j_gene: TRBJ1-1
d_gene: .
CDR3nt: TGTGCCAGCAGTTTGGTTGGCCGCACTGAAGCTTTCTTT
CDR3aa: CASSLVGRTEAFF

v_gene: TRBV9
abundance: .
j_gene: TRBJ2-7
d_gene: TRBD1
CDR3nt: TGTGCCAGCAGCGCCCGCTTGACAGGGGGTTATAACGAGCAGTACTTC
CDR3aa: CASSARLTGGYNEQYF

v_gene: TRBV11-2
abundance: .
j_gene: TRBJ1-2
d_gene: .
CDR3nt: TGTGCCAGCAGCCCAGACCTTAACTATGGCTACACCTTC
CDR3aa: CASSPDLNYGYTF

v_gene: TRBV20-1
abundance: once
j_gene: TRBJ2-3
d_gene: .
CDR3nt: TGCAGTGCTCAAGGGACAGATACGCAGTATTTT
CDR3aa: CSAQGTDTQYF

v_gene: TRBV6-1
abundance: .
j_gene: TRBJ1-4
d_gene: .
CDR3nt: TGTGCCAGCAGTGAGAACTACGGGCGTAATGAAAAACTGTTTTTT
CDR3aa: CASSENYGRNEKLFF

v_gene: TRBV7-9
abundance: once
j_gene: TRBJ1-2
d_gene: .
CDR3nt: TGTGCCAGCAGCTTAGTTGGATATGGCTACACCTTC
CDR3aa: CASSLVGYGYTF

v_gene: TRBV9
abundance: .
j_gene: TRBJ1-3
d_gene: .
CDR3nt: TGTGCCAGCAGCGTAGGTCCCCCCGGGCCAACCTCTGGAAACACCATATATTTT
CDR3aa: CASSVGPPGPTSGNTIYF

v_gene: TRBV7-2
abundance: .
j_gene: TRBJ2-5
d_gene: .
CDR3nt: TGTGCCAGCACCACCCCGGGCCAGAAAAAAGAGACCCAGTACTTC
CDR3aa: CASTTPGQKKETQYF

v_gene: TRBV28
abundance: .
j_gene: TRBJ1-5
d_gene: .
CDR3nt: TGTGCCAGCAGTTTTAGGGGGGGTTGGGGAACCAATCAGCCCCAGCATTTT
CDR3aa: CASSFRGGWGTNQPQHF

v_gene: TRBV4-3
abundance: .
j_gene: TRBJ1-2
d_gene: .
CDR3nt: TGCGCCAGCAGCCAGTTTTTCCCGTCCCCATATGGCTACACCTTC
CDR3aa: CASSQFFPSPYGYTF

v_gene: TRBV11-1
abundance: .
j_gene: TRBJ2-2
d_gene: .
CDR3nt: TGTGCCAGCAGCTTTTCCCTAGGGTCCGGGGAGCTGTTTTTT
CDR3aa: CASSFSLGSGELFF